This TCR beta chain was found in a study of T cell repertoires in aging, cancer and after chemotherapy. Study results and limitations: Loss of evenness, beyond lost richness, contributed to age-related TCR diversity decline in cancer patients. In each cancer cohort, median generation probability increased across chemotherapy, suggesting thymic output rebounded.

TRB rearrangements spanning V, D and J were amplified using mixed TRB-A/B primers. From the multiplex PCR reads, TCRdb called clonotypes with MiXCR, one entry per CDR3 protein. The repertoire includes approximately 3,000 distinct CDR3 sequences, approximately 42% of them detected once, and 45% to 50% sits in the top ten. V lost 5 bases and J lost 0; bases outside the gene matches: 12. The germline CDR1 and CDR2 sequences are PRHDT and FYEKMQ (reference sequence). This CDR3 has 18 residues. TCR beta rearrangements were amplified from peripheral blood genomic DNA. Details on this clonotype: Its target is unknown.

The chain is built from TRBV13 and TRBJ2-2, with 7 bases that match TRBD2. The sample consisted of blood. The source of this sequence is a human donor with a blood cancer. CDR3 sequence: CASSPWTRRGANTGELFF. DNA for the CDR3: TGTGCCAGCAGCCCATGGACTAGGCGGGGCGCGAACACCGGGGAGCTGTTTTTT. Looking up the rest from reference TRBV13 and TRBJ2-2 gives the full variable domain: AAGVIQSPRHLIKEKRETATLKCYPIPRHDTVYWYQQGPGQDPQFLISFYEKMQSDKGSIPDRFSAQQFSDYHSELNMSSLELGDSALYFCASSPWTRRGANTGELFFGEGSRLTVL.